These 22 T cell receptor beta chains were all obtained from the same sample, sequenced in a study of T cell repertoires in cytomegalovirus infection. Antigen specificity for these receptors is unknown. TCRdb re-called the reads with MiXCR, one entry per CDR3 protein. Of about 900,000 distinct CDR3 sequences listed, roughly 31% were seen once; the top ten hold 11% to 15%. The sample here was cultured CD8+ T cells from PBMCs, taken from culture after CMV antigen stimulation. These receptors all stem from a human donor in good health (CMV status not recorded). Some clones in this sample may be carry-over from other donors' samples.

The V gene is TRBV28, the J gene TRBJ2-1, with a weak D call TRBD1 (6 bases). Trimming pared 3 bases from V and 6 bases from J, leaving 15 bases between. The CDR3 loop spans 15 amino acids. Looked up from germline, CDR1 is MDHEN and CDR2 is SYDVKM. The CDR3 nucleotides are TGTGCCAGCAGTTTCTACAGGGCCATTGGCAATGAGCAGTTCTTC. Protein product: CASSFYRAIGNEQFF.

In this sample, this clonotype turned up a few times. The CDR3 loop is CATSRDRGRGTEAFF. CDR3 DNA sequence: TGTGCCACCAGCAGAGACAGGGGGCGAGGGACTGAAGCTTTCTTT. The V and J genes are TRBV15 and TRBJ1-1; the match to TRBD1 covers 8 bases. The CDR3 spans 15 residues. Looked up from germline, CDR1 is LNHNV and CDR2 is YYDKDF (reference sequence). The ends lost 0 bases at V and 5 bases at J; junction bases unmatched: 5.

This clonotype was counted ten times or more. In DNA, the CDR3 is TGTGCCAGCAGTTCGTTTGCGGGGGGGCCCTTTGAGCAGTTCTTC. This encodes CASSSFAGGPFEQFF. This rearrangement joins TRBV12-3 or TRBV12-4 to TRBJ2-1; TRBD2 matches at 9 bases. CDR3 length: 15 residues. The J segment lost 9 bases and the V segment lost 4 bases, leaving 10 bases of the junction unmatched.

The rearrangement uses TRBV10-3 and TRBJ2-3, with 9 bases matching TRBD2. Looked up from germline, CDR1 is ENHRY and CDR2 is SYGVKD. The CDR3 extends over 15 amino acids. The ends lost 6 bases at V and 2 bases at J; junction bases unmatched: 6. The chain's CDR3 is CAIRVAGANTDTQYF. CDR3 in DNA: TGTGCCATCAGGGTAGCGGGGGCTAACACAGATACGCAGTATTTT.

This clonotype was detected a few times. The chain is built from TRBV20-1 and TRBJ1-2; D possibly corresponds to TRBD1 (6 bases). CDR3 length equals 13 residues. Germline loops: CDR1 DFQATT, CDR2 SNEGSKA (reference sequence). V gave up 3 bases and J gave up 5 bases, with 13 bases separating them. CDR3 sequence reads: CSASGTHTYGYTF. The CDR3 DNA follows: TGCAGTGCTAGTGGGACACATACTTATGGCTACACCTTC.

This clonotype has a handful of counts. The rearrangement uses TRBV7-2 and TRBJ1-6; D unresolved. CDR3 length: 14 residues. V was clipped by 5 bases and J by 0 bases, with 5 bases between them. Germline CDR1 SGHTA, CDR2 FQGNSA. The CDR3 sequence: CASSQSSYNSPLHF. CDR3 coding DNA: TGTGCCAGCAGCCAATCCTCCTATAATTCACCCCTCCACTTT.

This clonotype was seen more than once but under ten times. The CDR3 region is CASSYGRNQETQYF. The CDR3 DNA is TGTGCCAGCAGTTATGGTCGGAACCAAGAGACCCAGTACTTC. The V call is TRBV6-2 or TRBV6-3, the J call TRBJ2-5; D gene uncertain. The V gene's germline CDR1 is MNHEY and CDR2 SVGEGT. With 3 bases removed from V and 0 bases from J, the gap between germline ends came to 8 bases. This CDR3 region has 14 residues.

This clonotype was found many times. The J gene is TRBJ1-1, the V gene TRBV10-1; D might be TRBD1 (6 bases). CDR1 and CDR2 (germline): WNHNN, SYGVQD (reference sequence). The V end was cut by 6 bases, the J end by 4 bases, with 15 bases between. The CDR3 consists of 14 residues. The CDR3 loop reads CASRRNRVGTEAFF. DNA for the CDR3: TGCGCCAGCAGACGAAACAGGGTGGGCACTGAAGCTTTCTTT.

Of note for this clonotype: A much larger clone is a single base away; this may be a read error. The rearrangement links TRBV7-8 to TRBJ2-1, with a possible D match to TRBD1 (5 bases). The length of the CDR3 is 16 residues. Trimming took 2 bases from V and 4 from J, leaving 15 bases between them. Germline-derived CDR1 and CDR2 are SGHVS and FQNEAQ. The CDR3 DNA sequence: TGTGCCAGCAGCTTATTCAGGACACGAGGATACAATGAGCAGTTCTTC. Translating it yields CASSLFRTRGYNEQFF.

This clonotype was found once. One end of the junction varies from germline; a read error may be responsible. V and J are TRBV7-3 and TRBJ2-3; 13 positions agree with TRBD2. The CDR3 extends over 16 amino acids. Germline V gene lookup returns CDR1 SGHTA and CDR2 FQGTGA. CDR3 DNA: TGTGCCGGCAGCCAATGGGGACTAGCGGGGACAGATACGCAGTATTTT. Translating it yields CAGSQWGLAGTDTQYF.

With respect to this clonotype: This sequence may be a read error, since a much larger clone differs from it by one base. The V gene is TRBV12-3 or TRBV12-4, the J gene TRBJ2-3; 10 positions match TRBD2. CDR3 length equals 17 residues. V lost 5 bases, J lost 4 bases, and 12 bases stayed unmatched. CDR3 sequence reads: CASSPVLAGTSSDTQYF. The CDR3 nucleotides are TGTGCCAGCAGTCCTGTACTAGCGGGGACTAGCTCAGATACGCAGTATTTT.

V and J are TRBV10-3 and TRBJ2-7, with D perhaps matching TRBD2 (7 bases). Looked up from germline, CDR1 is ENHRY and CDR2 is SYGVKD. This CDR3 comprises 13 residues. Trimming cost V 11 bases and J 3 bases, with 17 bases left between them. The CDR3 protein is CAVRGGANYEQYF. Here the CDR3 DNA reads TGTGCCGTTCGAGGGGGGGCTAACTACGAGCAGTACTTC.

The rearrangement uses TRBV7-9 and TRBJ2-1; 8 bases are shared with TRBD2. Per the germline V gene, CDR1 is SEHNR and CDR2 is FQNEAQ (reference sequence). V gave up 4 bases and J gave up 7 bases; unmatched junction bases: 12. The CDR3 consists of 16 residues. The CDR3 DNA sequence: TGTGCCAGCAGCTCATCTCGGGGGGGCCTAAGGAATGAGCAGTTCTTC. Encoded protein: CASSSSRGGLRNEQFF.

The CDR3 loop is CASWDSQETQYF. The CDR3 coding sequence is TGTGCCAGCTGGGACAGTCAAGAGACCCAGTACTTC. This chain links TRBV5-4 with TRBJ2-5, with 7 bases identical to TRBD1. The germline CDR1 and CDR2 sequences are SGHNT and YYREEE (reference sequence). The CDR3 length is 12 residues. V trimming: 7 bases; J trimming: 2 bases; junction bases outside the gene matches: 2.

The rearrangement links TRBV6-1 to TRBJ2-5; D is possibly TRBD1 (5 bases). From germline, CDR1 is MNHNS and CDR2 SASEGT. The CDR3 spans 12 residues. The V end lost 7 bases, the J end lost 3 bases, and 9 bases lay between the germline ends. The CDR3 sequence is CASIDRKETQYF. The CDR3 DNA follows: TGTGCCAGCATTGACAGAAAAGAGACCCAGTACTTC.

This sequence joins TRBV12-3 or TRBV12-4 and TRBJ1-1; no reliable D call. The CDR3 loop spans 17 amino acids. Between the trimmed V and J ends, which lost 4 bases and 0 bases, there was a span of 18 bases. CDR3: CASSSEPGFRMNTEAFF. CDR3 nucleotide sequence: TGTGCCAGCAGTTCCGAACCCGGATTCCGCATGAACACTGAAGCTTTCTTT.

This clonotype counts as medium-sized (0.01 to 0.1%). V and J are TRBV28 and TRBJ1-5; no reliable D call. Trimming pared 2 bases from V and 3 bases from J, leaving 20 bases between. Germline CDR1 reads MDHEN; CDR2 reads SYDVKM. CDR3 length: 18 residues. CDR3 loop: CASSLNPSDRYYNQPQHF. CDR3 bases: TGTGCCAGCAGTTTAAACCCTTCGGACCGATACTACAATCAGCCCCAGCATTTT.

As DNA, the CDR3 is TGTGCCAGCAGCGTAGCAACTAGCGGGGGGAAATACAATGAGCAGTTCTTC. It translates to CASSVATSGGKYNEQFF. The chain employs TRBV9 and TRBJ2-1, with 12 bases fitting TRBD2. CDR1 is SGDLS and CDR2 is YYNGEE in the germline V gene. The length of the CDR3 is 17 residues. With V trimmed by 0 bases and J by 4 bases, 5 bases remained unmatched. Full variable domain (rest looked up from reference TRBV9 and TRBJ2-1): DSGVTQTPKHLITATGQRVTLRCSPRSGDLSVYWYQQSLDQGLQFLIQYYNGEERAKGNILERFSAQQFPDLHSELNLSSLELGDSALYFCASSVATSGGKYNEQFFGPGTRLTVL.

This clonotype was seen ten or more times. The chain recombines TRBV7-9 with TRBJ2-1; maybe TRBD1 (6 bases). Trimming shortened V by 5 bases and J by 3 bases, and 11 bases separated the two germline ends. CDR3 size: 14 residues. CDR1 is SEHNR, CDR2 FQNEAQ, per germline (reference sequence). The CDR3 here is CASSTQGYYNEQFF. The DNA of the CDR3 is TGTGCCAGCAGCACACAGGGATACTACAATGAGCAGTTCTTC.

This chain's CDR3 is CASSLETDFF. The CDR3 bases are TGTGCCAGCAGCTTAGAAACAGATTTCTTT. V and J are TRBV7-9 and TRBJ1-1; D call uncertain. The germline gives CDR1 SEHNR, CDR2 FQNEAQ (reference sequence). The CDR3 is 10 residues long. Trimming removed 1 base at V and 13 bases at J, with 7 bases between.

This chain joins TRBV20-1 and TRBJ2-1; D assignment may be TRBD1 or TRBD2 (5 bases each). The germline V gene has CDR1 DFQATT and CDR2 SNEGSKA (reference sequence). This CDR3 is 14 amino acids long. V was trimmed by 5 bases and J by 8 bases, leaving 19 bases between them. The CDR3 DNA follows: TGCAGTGCTTCCGGGACGGATATTTCTCATGAGCAGTTCTTC. This codes for CSASGTDISHEQFF.

This clonotype appeared a few times. The CDR3 here is CASSQGFEAFF. The CDR3 region has the DNA TGTGCCAGCAGCCAAGGATTTGAAGCTTTCTTT. The chain employs TRBV12-3 or TRBV12-4 and TRBJ1-1; D remains unclear. The CDR3 runs to 11 residues. Trimming took off 6 bases at V and 7 bases at J, with 9 bases between the two ends.